The source of this T cell receptor beta chain is a study of T cells in localized non-small cell lung cancer (dated by TCRdb to the early 2020s). Some background on the complete study: The study analyzed T cell repertoires of over 200 early-stage NSCLC patients, comparing tumors and uninvolved tumor-adjacent lungs. Of the NSCLC patients, around 130 were male and around 99 were female, and the mean age was approximately 69 years. The cohort comprised 236 treatment-naïve NSCLC patients with resected, localized lung tumors. Study-wide findings and limitations: Multi-region tumor sequencing was not performed, so intratumor heterogeneity could not be excluded. The highest T cell clonality was observed in uninvolved tumor-adjacent lung, where clonality exceeded that of tumor, suggesting that antigenic responses were more focused in uninvolved tumor-adjacent lung. Because of the exploratory design, TCR variables were selected using unadjusted p-values without false-discovery rate correction. A median of around 57 of the top 100 tumor clones were detected in paired uninvolved adjacent lung, and 28 of these tumor clones were also found among the top 100 clones of the paired uninvolved adjacent lung. Longer overall survival was associated with higher blood T cell density, whereas shorter survival was associated with higher adjacent-lung clonality.

Trimming at the junction amounts to 3 bases on V and 1 base on J, and the germline ends lie 13 bases apart. Measured from the cysteine to the phenylalanine, the CDR3 is 15 residues long. The entry retains the CDR3 DNA only, 45 bases that are in frame from base 1. Via the germline V gene (reference sequence), CDR1 is LNHDA and CDR2 SQIVND. The immunoSEQ Assay was used to sequence TCR beta CDR3 regions from DNA. The authors' analysis ran thus. T cell density was computed as TCR beta template counts normalized to usable DNA estimated by amplifying housekeeping genes. Richness was estimated using the preseqR package, with extrapolation to 400,000 templates for PBMC samples and to 120,000 templates for tissue samples. Clonality was calculated as one minus Pielou's evenness. Differential abundance testing on productive amino-acid clonotypes, with a minimum total count of 5 and an alpha of 0.1, was used to identify tissue-enriched TCRs. The Jaccard Index and the Morisita Overlap Index were used to measure repertoire overlap between compartments. GLIPH grouped TCR beta CDR3s together with public tetramer-defined viral CDR3s, and a viral motif had to include at least three viral sequences and also show V-gene enrichment. Here the immuneACCESS table is served through TCRdb, limited to in-frame sequences with V and J called. Missing clones are a known gap in these copies; in checked studies unresolved V genes cover under half, and the rest lacks a known reason. That table supplies the V and J calls and clone size; D and trimming were determined from the DNA. This sample gives around 50,000 clones in total; roughly 90% of them show up just once. The biggest ten clones account for less than 6% of the sample.

A note on this clone: Its antigen specificity is not known. Base qualities are not provided; no much larger clone lies one nucleotide away.

At diagnosis, tumor, uninvolved tumor-adjacent lung and peripheral blood were collected and then preserved as a mix of FFPE and fresh-frozen material. For TCR repertoire profiling, the blood samples were analyzed as peripheral blood mononuclear cells. The sequence was collected from a woman aged 40-75 years with stage I lung adenocarcinoma. The specimen was peripheral blood, collected before any cancer treatment. The chain links TRBV19 with TRBJ2-7, and TRBD1 may be the D gene, going by 5 matching bases. The sequenced DNA: TGTGCCAGTAGTATGGCAGGGAACTCATCCTACGAGCAGTACTTC. This encodes CASSMAGNSSYEQYF.